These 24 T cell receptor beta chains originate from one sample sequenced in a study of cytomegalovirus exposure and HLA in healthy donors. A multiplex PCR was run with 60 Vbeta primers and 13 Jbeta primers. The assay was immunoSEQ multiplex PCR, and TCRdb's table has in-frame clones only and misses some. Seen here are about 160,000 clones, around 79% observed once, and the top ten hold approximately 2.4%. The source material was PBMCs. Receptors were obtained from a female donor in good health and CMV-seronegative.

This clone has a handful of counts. CDR3 sequence reads: CASSQEWGASNGYTF. DNA for the CDR3: TGCGCCAGCAGCCAAGAGTGGGGCGCCTCAAATGGCTACACCTTC. The V call is TRBV4-1, the J call TRBJ1-2; D possibly corresponds to TRBD1 (5 bases). Per germline, CDR1 MGHRA and CDR2 YSYEKL. The CDR3 covers 15 residues. V was trimmed by 0 bases and J by 6 bases, leaving 14 bases between them.

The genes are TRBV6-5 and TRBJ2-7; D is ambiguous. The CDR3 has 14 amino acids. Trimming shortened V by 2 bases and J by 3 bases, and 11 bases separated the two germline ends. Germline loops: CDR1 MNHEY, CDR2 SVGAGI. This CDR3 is CASSYKHASYEQYF. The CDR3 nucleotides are TGTGCCAGCAGTTACAAGCACGCGAGCTACGAGCAGTACTTC.

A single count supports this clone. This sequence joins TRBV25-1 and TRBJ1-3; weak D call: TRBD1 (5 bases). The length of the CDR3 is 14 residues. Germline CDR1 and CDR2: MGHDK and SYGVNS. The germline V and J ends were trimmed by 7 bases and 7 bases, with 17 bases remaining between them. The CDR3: CASTRSGIGNTIYF. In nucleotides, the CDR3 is TGTGCCAGCACCCGTTCAGGGATCGGTAACACCATATATTTT. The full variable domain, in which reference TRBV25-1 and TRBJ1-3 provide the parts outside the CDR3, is EADIYQTPRYLVIGTGKKITLECSQTMGHDKMYWYQQDPGMELHLIHYSYGVNSTEKGDLSSESTVSRIRTEHFPLTLESARPSHTSQYLCASTRSGIGNTIYFGEGSWLTVV.

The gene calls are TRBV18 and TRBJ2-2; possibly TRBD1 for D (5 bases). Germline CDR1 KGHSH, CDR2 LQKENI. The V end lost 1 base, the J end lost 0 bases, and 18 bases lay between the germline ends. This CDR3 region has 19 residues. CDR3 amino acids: CASSPRTTKRLPNTGELFF. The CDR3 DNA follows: TGTGCCAGCTCACCACGGACAACCAAACGGCTTCCGAACACCGGGGAGCTGTTTTTT.

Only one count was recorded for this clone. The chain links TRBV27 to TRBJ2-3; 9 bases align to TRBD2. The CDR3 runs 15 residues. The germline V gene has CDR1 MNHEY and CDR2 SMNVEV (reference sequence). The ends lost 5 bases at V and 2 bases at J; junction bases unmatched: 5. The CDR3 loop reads CASSPPSGTTDTQYF. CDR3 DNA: TGTGCCAGCAGTCCGCCTAGCGGGACCACAGATACGCAGTATTTT.

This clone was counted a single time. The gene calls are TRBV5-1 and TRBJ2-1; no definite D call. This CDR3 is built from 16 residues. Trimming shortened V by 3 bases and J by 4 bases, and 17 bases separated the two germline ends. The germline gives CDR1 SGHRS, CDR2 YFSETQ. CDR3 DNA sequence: TGCGCCAGCAGCTCTCCGACTCCTACGCTTTACAATGAGCAGTTCTTC. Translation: CASSSPTPTLYNEQFF.

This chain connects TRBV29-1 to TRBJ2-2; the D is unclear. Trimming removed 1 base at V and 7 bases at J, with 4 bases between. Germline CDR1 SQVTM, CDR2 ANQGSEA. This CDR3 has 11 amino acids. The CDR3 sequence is CSVEAGGELFF. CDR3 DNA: TGCAGCGTTGAAGCAGGCGGGGAGCTGTTTTTT.

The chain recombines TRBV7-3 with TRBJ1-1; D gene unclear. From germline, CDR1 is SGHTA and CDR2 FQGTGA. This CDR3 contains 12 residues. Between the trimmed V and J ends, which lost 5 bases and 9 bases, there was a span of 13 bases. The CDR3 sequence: CASSAPGSQAFF. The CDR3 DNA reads TGTGCCAGCAGCGCCCCGGGGTCCCAAGCTTTCTTT.

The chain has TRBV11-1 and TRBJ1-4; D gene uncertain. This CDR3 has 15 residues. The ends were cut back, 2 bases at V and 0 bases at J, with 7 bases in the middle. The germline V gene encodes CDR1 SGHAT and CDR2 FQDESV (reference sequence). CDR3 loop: CASSLSPATNEKLFF. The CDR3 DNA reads TGTGCCAGCAGCTTAAGCCCTGCAACTAATGAAAAACTGTTTTTT.

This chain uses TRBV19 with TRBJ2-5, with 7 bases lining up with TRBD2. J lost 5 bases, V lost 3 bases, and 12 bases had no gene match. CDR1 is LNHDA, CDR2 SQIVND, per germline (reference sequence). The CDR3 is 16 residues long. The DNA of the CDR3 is TGTGCCAGTAGTATGGGGTTCGGCGGGAGTGGGGAGACCCAGTACTTC. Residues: CASSMGFGGSGETQYF.

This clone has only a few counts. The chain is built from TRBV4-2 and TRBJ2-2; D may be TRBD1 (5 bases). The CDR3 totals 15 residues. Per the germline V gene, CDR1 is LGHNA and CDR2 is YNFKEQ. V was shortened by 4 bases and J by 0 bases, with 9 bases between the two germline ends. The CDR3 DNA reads TGTGCCAGCAGCCCCGGACACTCGAACACCGGGGAGCTGTTTTTT. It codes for CASSPGHSNTGELFF.

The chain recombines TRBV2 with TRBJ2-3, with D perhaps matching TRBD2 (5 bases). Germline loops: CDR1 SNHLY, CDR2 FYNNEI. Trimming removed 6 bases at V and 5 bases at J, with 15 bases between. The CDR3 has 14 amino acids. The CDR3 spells CASSGDLGGDTQYF. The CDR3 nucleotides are TGTGCCAGCAGCGGCGATCTAGGAGGAGATACGCAGTATTTT.

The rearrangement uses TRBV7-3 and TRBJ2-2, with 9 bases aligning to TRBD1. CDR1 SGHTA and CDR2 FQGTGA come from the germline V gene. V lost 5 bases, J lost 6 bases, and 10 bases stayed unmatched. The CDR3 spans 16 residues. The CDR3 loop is CASSKAPGQGPGELFF. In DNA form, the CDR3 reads TGTGCCAGCAGCAAAGCGCCGGGACAGGGTCCCGGGGAGCTGTTTTTT. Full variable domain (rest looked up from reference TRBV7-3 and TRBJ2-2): GAGVSQTPSNKVTEKGKYVELRCDPISGHTALYWYRQSLGQGPEFLIYFQGTGAADDSGLPNDRFFAVRPEGSVSTLKIQRTERGDSAVYLCASSKAPGQGPGELFFGEGSRLTVL.

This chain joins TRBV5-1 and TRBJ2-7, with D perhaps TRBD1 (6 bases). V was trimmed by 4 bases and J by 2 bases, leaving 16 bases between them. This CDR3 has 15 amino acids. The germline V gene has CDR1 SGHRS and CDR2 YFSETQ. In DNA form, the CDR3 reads TGCGCCAGCAGCGCCCCCGGACAGTCCCCCTACGAGCAGTACTTC. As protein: CASSAPGQSPYEQYF.

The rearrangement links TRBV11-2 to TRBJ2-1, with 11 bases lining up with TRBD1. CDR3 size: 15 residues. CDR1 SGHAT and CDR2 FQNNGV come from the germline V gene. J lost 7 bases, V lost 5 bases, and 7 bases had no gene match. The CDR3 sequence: CASSSRDRGRNEQFF. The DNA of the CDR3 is TGTGCCAGCAGCAGCCGGGACAGGGGGAGGAATGAGCAGTTCTTC.

CDR3: CASTQRDRGANEQFF. CDR3 coding DNA: TGCGCCAGCACCCAGAGGGACAGGGGGGCCAATGAGCAGTTCTTC. V usage is TRBV4-1 and J usage is TRBJ2-1; 11 bases are shared with TRBD1. Germline CDR1 MGHRA, CDR2 YSYEKL. The CDR3 totals 15 residues. V lost 7 bases to trimming and J lost 6 bases; unmatched junction nucleotides: 8.

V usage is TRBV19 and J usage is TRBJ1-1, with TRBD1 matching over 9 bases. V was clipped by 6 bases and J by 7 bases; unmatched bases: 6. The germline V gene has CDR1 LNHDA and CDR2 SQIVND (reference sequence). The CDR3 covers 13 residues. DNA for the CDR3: TGTGCCAGTAGGGACAGGGGTACAATTGAAGCTTTCTTT. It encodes CASRDRGTIEAFF.

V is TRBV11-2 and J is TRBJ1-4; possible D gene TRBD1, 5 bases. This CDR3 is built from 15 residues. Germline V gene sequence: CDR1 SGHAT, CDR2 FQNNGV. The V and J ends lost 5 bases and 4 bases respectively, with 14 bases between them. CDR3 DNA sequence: TGTGCCAGCAGCCAAAATTACAGGAATAATGAAAAACTGTTTTTT. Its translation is CASSQNYRNNEKLFF. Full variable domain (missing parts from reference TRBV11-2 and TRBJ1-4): EAGVAQSPRYKIIEKRQSVAFWCNPISGHATLYWYQQILGQGPKLLIQFQNNGVVDDSQLPKDRFSAERLKGVDSTLKIQPAKLEDSAVYLCASSQNYRNNEKLFFGSGTQLSVL.

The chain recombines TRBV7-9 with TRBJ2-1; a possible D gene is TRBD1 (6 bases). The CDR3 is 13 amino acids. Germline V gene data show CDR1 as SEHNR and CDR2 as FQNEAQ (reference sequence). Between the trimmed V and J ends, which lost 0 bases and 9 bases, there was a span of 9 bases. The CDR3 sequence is CASSLAGASEQFF. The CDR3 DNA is TGTGCCAGCAGCTTAGCGGGGGCTAGTGAGCAGTTCTTC. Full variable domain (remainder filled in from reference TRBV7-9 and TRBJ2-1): DTGVSQNPRHKITKRGQNVTFRCDPISEHNRLYWYRQTLGQGPEFLTYFQNEAQLEKSRLLSDRFSAERPKGSFSTLEIQRTEQGDSAMYLCASSLAGASEQFFGPGTRLTVL.

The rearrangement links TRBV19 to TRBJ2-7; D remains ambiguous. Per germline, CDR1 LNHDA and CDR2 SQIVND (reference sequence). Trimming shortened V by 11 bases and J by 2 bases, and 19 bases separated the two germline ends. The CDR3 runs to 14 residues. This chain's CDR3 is CAGLSSTPAYEQYF. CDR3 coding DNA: TGTGCCGGCTTATCCTCCACCCCAGCCTACGAGCAGTACTTC. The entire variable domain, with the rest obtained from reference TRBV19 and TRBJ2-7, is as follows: DGGITQSPKYLFRKEGQNVTLSCEQNLNHDAMYWYRQDPGQGLRLIYYSQIVNDFQKGDIAEGYSVSREKKESFPLTVTSAQKNPTAFYLCAGLSSTPAYEQYFGPGTRLTVT.

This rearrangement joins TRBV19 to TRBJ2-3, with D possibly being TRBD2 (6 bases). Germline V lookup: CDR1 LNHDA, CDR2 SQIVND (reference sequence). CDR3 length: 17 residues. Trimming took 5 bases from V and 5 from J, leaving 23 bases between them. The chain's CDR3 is CASSLTTGLLRKDTQYF. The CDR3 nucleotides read TGTGCCAGTAGTCTCACGACGGGACTCCTAAGAAAAGATACGCAGTATTTT.

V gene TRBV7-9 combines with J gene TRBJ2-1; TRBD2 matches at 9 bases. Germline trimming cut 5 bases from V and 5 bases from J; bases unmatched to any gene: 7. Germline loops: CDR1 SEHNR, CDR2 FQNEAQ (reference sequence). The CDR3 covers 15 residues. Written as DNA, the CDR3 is TGTGCCAGCAGCACTCGACTAGCGGCTAACAATGAGCAGTTCTTC. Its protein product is CASSTRLAANNEQFF. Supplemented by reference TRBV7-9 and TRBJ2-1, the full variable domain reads DTGVSQNPRHKITKRGQNVTFRCDPISEHNRLYWYRQTLGQGPEFLTYFQNEAQLEKSRLLSDRFSAERPKGSFSTLEIQRTEQGDSAMYLCASSTRLAANNEQFFGPGTRLTVL.

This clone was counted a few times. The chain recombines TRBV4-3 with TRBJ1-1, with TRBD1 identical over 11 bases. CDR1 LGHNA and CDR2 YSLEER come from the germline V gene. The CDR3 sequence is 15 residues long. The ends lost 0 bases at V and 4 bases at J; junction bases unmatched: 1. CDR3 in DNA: TGCGCCAGCAGCCAAGAGGACAGGGGGCCCACTGAAGCTTTCTTT. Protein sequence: CASSQEDRGPTEAFF.

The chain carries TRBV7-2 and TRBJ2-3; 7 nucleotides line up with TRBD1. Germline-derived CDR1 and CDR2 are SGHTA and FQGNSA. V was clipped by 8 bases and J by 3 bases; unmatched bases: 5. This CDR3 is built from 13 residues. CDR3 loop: CASGRQGTDTQYF. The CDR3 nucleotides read TGTGCCAGCGGCCGACAGGGAACAGATACGCAGTATTTT.